The clone carrying this T cell receptor (beta chain) was seen a few times. This sample is drawn from a study of T-cell reconstitution after alpha-beta-depleted transplantation in children. Unique molecular identifiers were built into the TCRbeta library. TCRdb reanalysed the PCR reads using MiXCR and keeps one entry per CDR3 protein. The sample contains more than 450,000 distinct CDR3 sequences, roughly 18% of which appear only once. The CDR3 sequence is 14 residues long. The germline gives CDR1 SGHDT, CDR2 YYEEEE. The J segment lost 5 bases and the V segment lost 4 bases, leaving 7 bases of the junction unmatched.

The source of this sequence is a human donor who donated a stem cell graft to a child with acute lymphoblastic leukemia. The sample was PBMCs from the stem cell graft donor, taken from the stem cell graft. This chain uses TRBV5-6 with TRBJ2-7; 9 nucleotides agree with TRBD1. CDR3 in amino acids: CASSRMGQGDEQYF. The CDR3 coding sequence is TGTGCCAGCAGCCGGATGGGACAGGGAGACGAGCAGTACTTC.